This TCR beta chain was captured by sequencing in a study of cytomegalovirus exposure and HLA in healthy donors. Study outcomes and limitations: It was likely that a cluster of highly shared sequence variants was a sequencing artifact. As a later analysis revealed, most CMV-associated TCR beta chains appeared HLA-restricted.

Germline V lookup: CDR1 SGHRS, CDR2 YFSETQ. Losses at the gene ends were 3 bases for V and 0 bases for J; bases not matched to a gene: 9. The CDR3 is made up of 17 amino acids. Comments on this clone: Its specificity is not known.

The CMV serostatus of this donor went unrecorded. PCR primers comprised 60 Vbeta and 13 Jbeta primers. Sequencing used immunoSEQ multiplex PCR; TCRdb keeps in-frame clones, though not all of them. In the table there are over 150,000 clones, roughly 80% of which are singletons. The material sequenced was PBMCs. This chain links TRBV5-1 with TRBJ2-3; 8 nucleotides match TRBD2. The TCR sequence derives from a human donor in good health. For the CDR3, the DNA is TGCGCCAGCAGCTCGGGGGGGCCTTCAACTAGCACAGATACGCAGTATTTT. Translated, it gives CASSSGGPSTSTDTQYF.